Below, one TCR beta chain is given with its context. This clonotype was recorded at least ten times. What antigen it recognizes has not been identified. No qualities accompany the bases; no much larger clone lies one base away. This entry is derived from a study of response to subunit inactivated influenza vaccine (dated by TCRdb to about 2018). Background on the whole study: Deep quantitative profiling of the T cell receptor repertoire was used in the study to follow responses to a trivalent subunit inactivated influenza vaccine. Overall study results and their limits: The authors suggested that each seasonal influenza vaccination may recruit only a limited number of new T cells.

The library was generated by RT-PCR. The instrument given in TCRdb is Illumina HiSeq 2500. In TCRdb, the public reads were trimmed at Q25 with fastp and aligned with MiXCR, with productive beta chains retained. Rows are combined by CDR3 protein, so each entry shows the most common genes and DNA. The sample records approximately 500,000 distinct CDR3 sequences, over 10% of which are singletons. The leading ten clones occupy around 14% of the sample. The germline V end is reduced by 2 bases and the J end by 5 bases; junction bases left unmatched: 5. CDR1 and CDR2 were assigned from the germline V gene as SGHTA and FQGNSA. Counted from cysteine to phenylalanine, this CDR3 has 16 amino acids. Of all the DNA, just the CDR3 is kept, 48 bases in frame from base 1. Reading the label with the study, this specimen's time point is: 40 to 45 days after influenza vaccine administration.

The V gene is TRBV7-2 and the J gene is TRBJ2-5; 13 bases in the junction line up with TRBD2. The material was PBMCs from blood, obtained around seven weeks after vaccination. This TCR was recovered from a man between 50 and 59 years old who received an inactivated influenza vaccine. Donor details come from another sample of the same person, matched by shared clones. The DNA is TGTGCCAGCAGCTTAACTAGCGGGGGGGCCTTTGAGACCCAGTACTTC. Translation gives CASSLTSGGAFETQYF.